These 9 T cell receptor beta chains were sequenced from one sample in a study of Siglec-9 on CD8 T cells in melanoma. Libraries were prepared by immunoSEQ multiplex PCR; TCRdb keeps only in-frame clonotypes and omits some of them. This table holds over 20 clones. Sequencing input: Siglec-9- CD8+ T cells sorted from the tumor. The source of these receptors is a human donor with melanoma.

The CDR3 bases are TGTGCCAGCAGCTACAGGGTGGTAGGCTACACCTTC. Translated: CASSYRVVGYTF. The V gene is TRBV6-1, the J gene TRBJ1-2; D may be TRBD1 (6 bases). There are 12 residues in the CDR3. Germline V gene lookup returns CDR1 MNHNS and CDR2 SASEGT. V lost 6 bases to trimming and J lost 8 bases, with 13 bases between them.

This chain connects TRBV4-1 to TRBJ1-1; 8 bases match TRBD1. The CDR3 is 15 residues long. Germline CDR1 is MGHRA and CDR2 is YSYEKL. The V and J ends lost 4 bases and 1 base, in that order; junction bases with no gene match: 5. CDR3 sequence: CASSLPTGENTEAFF. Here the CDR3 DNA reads TGCGCCAGCAGCCTCCCGACAGGGGAGAACACTGAAGCTTTCTTT.

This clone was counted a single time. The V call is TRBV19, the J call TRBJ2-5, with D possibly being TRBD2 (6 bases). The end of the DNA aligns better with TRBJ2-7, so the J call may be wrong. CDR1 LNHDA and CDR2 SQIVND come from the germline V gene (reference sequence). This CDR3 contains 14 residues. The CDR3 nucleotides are TGTGCCAGTACCCCCGGGCCCGGGGGAGACGAGCAGTACTTC. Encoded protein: CASTPGPGGDEQYF.

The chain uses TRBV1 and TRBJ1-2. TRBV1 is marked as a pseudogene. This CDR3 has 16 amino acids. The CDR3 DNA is TGCACCAGCAGCTCAAAAAGTTTGTGCAAGACCTATGGCTACACCTTC. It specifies CTSSSKSLCKTYGYTF.

CDR3: CASSKLRKTYGYTF. The CDR3 DNA reads TGTGCCAGCAGTAAGCTTAGAAAGACCTATGGCTACACCTTC. The chain links TRBV6-5 to TRBJ1-2, with D hard to call. The CDR3 consists of 14 residues. CDR1 and CDR2 from the germline V gene are MNHEY and SVGAGI. Trimming took off 5 bases at V and 4 bases at J, with 14 bases between the two ends.

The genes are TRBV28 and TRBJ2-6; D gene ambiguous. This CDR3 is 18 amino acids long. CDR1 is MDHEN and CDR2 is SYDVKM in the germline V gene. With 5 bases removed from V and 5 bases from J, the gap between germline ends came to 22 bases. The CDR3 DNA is TGTGCCAGCAGTGAAGCCACTCTGACACAAAGTCGGGCCAACGTCCTGACTTTC. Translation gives CASSEATLTQSRANVLTF.

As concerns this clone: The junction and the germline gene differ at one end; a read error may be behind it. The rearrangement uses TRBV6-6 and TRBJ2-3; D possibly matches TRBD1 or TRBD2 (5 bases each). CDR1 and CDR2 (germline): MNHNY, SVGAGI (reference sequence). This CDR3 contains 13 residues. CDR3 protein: CASSYGGADTQYF. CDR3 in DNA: TGTGCCAGCAGTTACGGGGGAGCAGATACACAGTATTTT.

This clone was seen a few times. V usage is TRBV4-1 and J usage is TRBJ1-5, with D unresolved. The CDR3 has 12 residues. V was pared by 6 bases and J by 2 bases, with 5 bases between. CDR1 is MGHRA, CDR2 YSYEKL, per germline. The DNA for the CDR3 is TGCGCCAGCAGTAGTGGCAATCAGCCCCAGCATTTT. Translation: CASSSGNQPQHF.

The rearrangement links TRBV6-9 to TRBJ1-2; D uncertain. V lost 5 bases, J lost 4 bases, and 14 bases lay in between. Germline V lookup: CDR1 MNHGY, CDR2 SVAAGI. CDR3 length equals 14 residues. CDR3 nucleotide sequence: TGTGCCAGCAGTAAGCTTAGAAAGACCTATGGCTACACCTTC. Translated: CASSKLRKTYGYTF.